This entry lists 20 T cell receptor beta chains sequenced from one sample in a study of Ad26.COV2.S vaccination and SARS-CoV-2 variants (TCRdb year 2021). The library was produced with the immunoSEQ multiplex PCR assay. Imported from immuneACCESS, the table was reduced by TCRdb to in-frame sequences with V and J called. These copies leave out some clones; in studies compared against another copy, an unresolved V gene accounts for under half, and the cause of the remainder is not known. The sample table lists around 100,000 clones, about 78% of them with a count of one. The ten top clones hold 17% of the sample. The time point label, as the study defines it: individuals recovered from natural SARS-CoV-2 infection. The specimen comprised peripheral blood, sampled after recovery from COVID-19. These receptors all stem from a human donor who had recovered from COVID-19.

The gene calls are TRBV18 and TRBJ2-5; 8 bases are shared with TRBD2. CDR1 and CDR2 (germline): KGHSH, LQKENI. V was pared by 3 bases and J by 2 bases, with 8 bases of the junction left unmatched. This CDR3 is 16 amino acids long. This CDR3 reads CASSPSGGIDQETQYF. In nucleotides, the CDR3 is TGTGCCAGCTCACCCTCGGGGGGGATTGATCAAGAGACCCAGTACTTC.

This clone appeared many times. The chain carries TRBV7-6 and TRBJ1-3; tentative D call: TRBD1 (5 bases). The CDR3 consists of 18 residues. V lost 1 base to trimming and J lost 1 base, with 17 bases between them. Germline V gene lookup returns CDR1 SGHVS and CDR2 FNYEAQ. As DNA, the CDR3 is TGTGCCAGCAGCTTAGGAGGTTATAGGGGTCGATCTGGAAACACCATATATTTT. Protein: CASSLGGYRGRSGNTIYF.

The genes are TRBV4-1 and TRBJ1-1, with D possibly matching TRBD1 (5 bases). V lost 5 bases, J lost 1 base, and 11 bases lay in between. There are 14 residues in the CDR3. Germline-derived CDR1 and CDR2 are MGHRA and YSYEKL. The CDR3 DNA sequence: TGCGCCAGCAGCGGACGGACAAAGAACACTGAAGCTTTCTTT. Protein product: CASSGRTKNTEAFF.

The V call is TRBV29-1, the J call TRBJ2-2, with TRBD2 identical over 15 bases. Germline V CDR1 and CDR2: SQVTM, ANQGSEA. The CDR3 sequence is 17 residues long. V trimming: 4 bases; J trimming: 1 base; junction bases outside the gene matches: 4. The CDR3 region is CSVAGLAGGLNTGELFF. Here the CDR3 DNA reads TGCAGCGTTGCAGGACTAGCGGGGGGGCTGAACACCGGGGAGCTGTTTTTT.

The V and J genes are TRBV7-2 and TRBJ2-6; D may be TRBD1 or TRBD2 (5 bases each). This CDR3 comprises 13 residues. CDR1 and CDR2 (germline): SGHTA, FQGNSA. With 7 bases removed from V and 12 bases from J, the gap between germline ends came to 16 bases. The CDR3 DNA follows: TGTGCCAGCAACTCCGGGACCACCTCCGTCCTGACTTTC. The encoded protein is CASNSGTTSVLTF.

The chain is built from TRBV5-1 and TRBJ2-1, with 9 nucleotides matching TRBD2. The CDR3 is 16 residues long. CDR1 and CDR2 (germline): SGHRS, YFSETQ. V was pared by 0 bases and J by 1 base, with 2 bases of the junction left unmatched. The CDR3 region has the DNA TGCGCCAGCAGCTTGGTGCTAGCGGGGTCCTACAATGAGCAGTTCTTC. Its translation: CASSLVLAGSYNEQFF. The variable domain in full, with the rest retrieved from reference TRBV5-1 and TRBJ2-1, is KAGVTQTPRYLIKTRGQQVTLSCSPISGHRSVSWYQQTPGQGLQFLFEYFSETQRNKGNFPGRFSGRQFSNSRSEMNVSTLELGDSALYLCASSLVLAGSYNEQFFGPGTRLTVL.

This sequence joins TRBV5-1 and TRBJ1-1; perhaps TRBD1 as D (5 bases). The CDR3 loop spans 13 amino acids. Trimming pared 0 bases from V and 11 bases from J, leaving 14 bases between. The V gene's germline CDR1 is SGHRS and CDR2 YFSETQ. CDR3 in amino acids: CASSLGQGMDAFF. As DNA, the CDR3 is TGCGCCAGCAGCTTGGGGCAGGGTATGGATGCTTTCTTT.

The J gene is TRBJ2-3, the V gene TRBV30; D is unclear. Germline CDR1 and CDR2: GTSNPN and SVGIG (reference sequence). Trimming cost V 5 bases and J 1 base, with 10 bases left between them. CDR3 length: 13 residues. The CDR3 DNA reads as TGTGCCTGGTCCCCGGGCGGCACAGATACGCAGTATTTT. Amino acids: CAWSPGGTDTQYF.

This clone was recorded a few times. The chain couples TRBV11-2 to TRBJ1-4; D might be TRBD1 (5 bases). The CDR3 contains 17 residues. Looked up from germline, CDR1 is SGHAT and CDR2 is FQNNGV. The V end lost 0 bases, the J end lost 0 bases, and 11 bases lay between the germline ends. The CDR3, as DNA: TGTGCCAGCAGCTTAGATGGGGCGGTTGCAACTAATGAAAAACTGTTTTTT. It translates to CASSLDGAVATNEKLFF.

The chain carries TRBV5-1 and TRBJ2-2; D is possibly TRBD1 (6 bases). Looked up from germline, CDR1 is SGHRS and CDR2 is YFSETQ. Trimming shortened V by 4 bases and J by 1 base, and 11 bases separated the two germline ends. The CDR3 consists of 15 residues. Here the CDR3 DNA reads TGCGCCAGCAGCCGAGAGGGGGTGAACACCGGGGAGCTGTTTTTT. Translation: CASSREGVNTGELFF.

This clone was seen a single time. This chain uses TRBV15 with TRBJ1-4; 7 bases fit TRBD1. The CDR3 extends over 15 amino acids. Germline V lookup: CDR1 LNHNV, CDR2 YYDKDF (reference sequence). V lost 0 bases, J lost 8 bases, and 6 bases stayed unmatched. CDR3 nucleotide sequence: TGTGCCACCAGCAGAGATGGGGGGACAGACGAAAAACTGTTTTTT. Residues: CATSRDGGTDEKLFF.

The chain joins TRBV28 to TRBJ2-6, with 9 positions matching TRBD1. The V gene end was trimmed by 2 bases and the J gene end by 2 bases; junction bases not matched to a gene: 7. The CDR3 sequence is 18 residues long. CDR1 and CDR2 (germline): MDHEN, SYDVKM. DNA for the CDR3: TGTGCCAGCAGTTTAATGGGGACAGGGAGGCCTGGGGCCAACGTCCTGACTTTC. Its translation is CASSLMGTGRPGANVLTF.

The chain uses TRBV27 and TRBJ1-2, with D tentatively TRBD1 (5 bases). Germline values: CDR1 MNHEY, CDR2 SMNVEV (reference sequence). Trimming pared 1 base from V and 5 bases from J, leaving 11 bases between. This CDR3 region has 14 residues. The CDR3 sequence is CASSLLGGDYGYTF. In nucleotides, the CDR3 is TGTGCCAGCAGTTTATTAGGAGGGGATTATGGCTACACCTTC.

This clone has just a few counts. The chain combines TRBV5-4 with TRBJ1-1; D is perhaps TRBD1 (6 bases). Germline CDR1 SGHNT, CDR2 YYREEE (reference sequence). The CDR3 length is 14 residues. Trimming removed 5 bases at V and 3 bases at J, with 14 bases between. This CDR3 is CASREGQPDTEAFF. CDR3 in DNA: TGTGCCAGCAGGGAAGGACAGCCAGACACTGAAGCTTTCTTT. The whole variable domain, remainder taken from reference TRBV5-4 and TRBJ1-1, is ETGVTQSPTHLIKTRGQQVTLRCSSQSGHNTVSWYQQALGQGPQFIFQYYREEENGRGNFPPRFSGLQFPNYSSELNVNALELDDSALYLCASREGQPDTEAFFGQGTRLTVV.

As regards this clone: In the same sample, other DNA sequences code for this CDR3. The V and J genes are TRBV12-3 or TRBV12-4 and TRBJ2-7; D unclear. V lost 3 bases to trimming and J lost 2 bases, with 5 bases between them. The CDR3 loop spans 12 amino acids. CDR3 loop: CASSFGPYEQYF. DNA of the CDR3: TGTGCCAGCAGTTTTGGTCCCTACGAGCAGTACTTC.

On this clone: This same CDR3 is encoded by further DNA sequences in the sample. The CDR3 DNA is TGTGCCAGCCGCCAGGGAGAAGCCGGGGAGCTGTTTTTT. Protein: CASRQGEAGELFF. This sequence joins TRBV6-4 and TRBJ2-2; D is tentatively TRBD1 or TRBD2 (5 bases each). This CDR3 has 13 residues. Germline loops: CDR1 MRHNA, CDR2 SNTAGT. V shed 8 bases and J shed 6 bases, with 13 bases lying between them.

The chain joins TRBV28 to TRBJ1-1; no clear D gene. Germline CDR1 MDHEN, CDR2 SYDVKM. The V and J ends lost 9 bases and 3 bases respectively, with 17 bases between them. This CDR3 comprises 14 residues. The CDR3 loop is CASPDGSRYTEAFF. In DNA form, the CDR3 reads TGTGCCAGTCCGGACGGCTCCAGGTACACTGAAGCTTTCTTT.

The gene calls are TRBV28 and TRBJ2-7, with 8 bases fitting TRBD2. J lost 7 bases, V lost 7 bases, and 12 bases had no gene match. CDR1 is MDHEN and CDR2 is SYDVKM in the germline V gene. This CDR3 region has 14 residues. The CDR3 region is CASNRRGVVGEQYF. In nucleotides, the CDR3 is TGTGCCAGCAACCGGCGGGGGGTGGTAGGAGAGCAGTACTTC.

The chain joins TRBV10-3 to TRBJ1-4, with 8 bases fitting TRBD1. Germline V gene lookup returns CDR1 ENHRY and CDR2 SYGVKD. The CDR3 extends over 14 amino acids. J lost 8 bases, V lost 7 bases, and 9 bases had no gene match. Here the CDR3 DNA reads TGTGCCATCACCTCGGACAGGGAGGGGGAAAAACTGTTTTTT. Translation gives CAITSDREGEKLFF.

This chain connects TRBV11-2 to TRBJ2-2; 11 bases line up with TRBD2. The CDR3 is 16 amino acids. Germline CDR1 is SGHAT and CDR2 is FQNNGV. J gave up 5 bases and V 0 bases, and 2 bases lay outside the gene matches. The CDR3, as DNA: TGTGCCAGCAGCTTAGATCGACTAGCGGGGACCGGGGAGCTGTTTTTT. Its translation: CASSLDRLAGTGELFF.